One and the same sample provided the 24 T cell receptor beta chains below, sequenced in a study of blood T cell repertoires in COVID-19. Libraries were prepared by immunoSEQ multiplex PCR; TCRdb keeps only in-frame clonotypes and omits some of them. The data hold 250,000 to 350,000 clones, with about nine tenths observed a single time. Sequenced input: peripheral blood. The receptors derive from a woman between 55 and 75 years old with acute or convalescent COVID-19.

The rearrangement joins TRBV7-8 to TRBJ2-5, with D unresolved. Germline CDR1 and CDR2: SGHVS and FQNEAQ. Trimming pared 5 bases from V and 1 base from J, leaving 11 bases between. The CDR3 extends over 14 amino acids. The CDR3 DNA reads as TGTGCCAGCAGCCCCCGACTTATCCAAGAGACCCAGTACTTC. This gives the protein CASSPRLIQETQYF.

This chain connects TRBV29-1 to TRBJ2-2; the match to TRBD2 covers 7 bases. Germline V gives CDR1 SQVTM, CDR2 ANQGSEA. Losses at the gene ends were 5 bases for V and 0 bases for J; bases not matched to a gene: 9. CDR3 size: 16 residues. The CDR3 DNA sequence: TGCAGCGTTCTCCCTCCCCGGGGGGCGAACACCGGGGAGCTGTTTTTT. Translating gives CSVLPPRGANTGELFF.

J is TRBJ2-7 and V is TRBV7-9; D may be TRBD1 (6 bases). The germline V gene has CDR1 SEHNR and CDR2 FQNEAQ (reference sequence). V lost 5 bases, J lost 0 bases, and 14 bases lay in between. The CDR3 consists of 15 residues. The CDR3 bases are TGTGCCAGCAGCCGCCTTTCAGGGGCCTCCTACGAGCAGTACTTC. The encoded protein is CASSRLSGASYEQYF.

The chain has TRBV3-1 (or the pseudogene TRBV3-2) and TRBJ1-2; D ambiguous. There are 12 residues in the CDR3. V was cut by 1 base and J by 8 bases, with 8 bases left in between. Germline assignment: CDR1 LGHDT and CDR2 YNNKEL (reference sequence). The CDR3 coding sequence is TGTGCCAGCAGCCAAGGGCCATCGGGCTACACCTTC. Protein sequence: CASSQGPSGYTF.

This clone was recorded a few times. The rearrangement uses TRBV30 and TRBJ2-7; 9 bases fit TRBD2. J was trimmed by 2 bases and V by 3 bases; bases with no gene match: 2. Germline loops: CDR1 GTSNPN, CDR2 SVGIG (reference sequence). The CDR3 runs to 13 residues. CDR3 bases: TGTGCCTGGAGGCCTAGCGGGACCTACGAGCAGTACTTC. Translating it yields CAWRPSGTYEQYF.

The V gene is TRBV4-2, the J gene TRBJ1-6, with 10 positions matching TRBD1. V was pared by 0 bases and J by 10 bases, with 3 bases of the junction left unmatched. In germline, CDR1 is LGHNA, CDR2 YNFKEQ. The CDR3 totals 15 residues. The CDR3 sequence: CASSQDRTGGSPLHF. The CDR3 DNA sequence: TGTGCCAGCAGCCAAGATCGGACAGGGGGATCACCCCTCCACTTT.

V gene TRBV29-1 combines with J gene TRBJ1-2; perhaps TRBD1 as D (6 bases). Trimming removed 3 bases at V and 3 bases at J, with 11 bases between. The germline CDR1 and CDR2 sequences are SQVTM and ANQGSEA. The CDR3 is 13 residues long. CDR3: CSVDATGDYGYTF. CDR3 DNA: TGCAGCGTTGATGCGACAGGCGACTATGGCTACACCTTC.

The V call is TRBV7-9, the J call TRBJ1-5, with 7 bases fitting TRBD1. CDR1 is SEHNR, CDR2 FQNEAQ, per germline (reference sequence). This CDR3 is 14 amino acids long. The V gene end was trimmed by 1 base and the J gene end by 4 bases; junction bases not matched to a gene: 1. The CDR3 region is CASSLGGQNQPQHF. In DNA form, the CDR3 reads TGTGCCAGCAGCTTAGGGGGACAGAATCAGCCCCAGCATTTT. The entire variable domain, with the rest obtained from reference TRBV7-9 and TRBJ1-5, is as follows: DTGVSQNPRHKITKRGQNVTFRCDPISEHNRLYWYRQTLGQGPEFLTYFQNEAQLEKSRLLSDRFSAERPKGSFSTLEIQRTEQGDSAMYLCASSLGGQNQPQHFGDGTRLSIL.

This clone was picked up one time. The chain employs TRBV7-2 and TRBJ1-2; 10 bases align to TRBD1. The trim removed 1 base at V and 1 base at J, leaving 6 bases unmatched. Germline CDR1 and CDR2: SGHTA and FQGNSA. The CDR3 runs 17 residues. The CDR3 loop is CASSLVGGTGDNYGYTF. Written as DNA, the CDR3 is TGTGCCAGCAGCTTAGTAGGAGGGACAGGGGATAACTATGGCTACACCTTC.

This rearrangement joins TRBV11-1 to TRBJ1-1, with 8 bases matching TRBD1. Trimming cost V 5 bases and J 4 bases; bases outside gene matches: 3. The CDR3 loop spans 13 amino acids. The germline V gene has CDR1 SGHAT and CDR2 FQDESV (reference sequence). In nucleotides, the CDR3 is TGTGCCAGCAGCCCGGACAGGGCCACTGAAGCTTTCTTT. This translates into CASSPDRATEAFF.

V usage is TRBV7-2 and J usage is TRBJ2-1, with 7 bases lining up with TRBD2. CDR1 and CDR2 (germline): SGHTA, FQGNSA. J was trimmed by 10 bases and V by 4 bases; bases with no gene match: 10. CDR3 length equals 14 residues. The CDR3 reads CASSSPLAGVEQFF. The CDR3 bases are TGTGCCAGCAGCTCTCCCTTGGCGGGAGTAGAGCAGTTCTTC.

The genes are TRBV25-1 and TRBJ1-1, with 8 bases that match TRBD1. This CDR3 comprises 13 residues. Per germline, CDR1 MGHDK and CDR2 SYGVNS. J lost 6 bases, V lost 1 base, and 1 base had no gene match. The CDR3: CASSEWTGPEAFF. CDR3 sequence (DNA): TGTGCCAGCAGTGAATGGACAGGGCCTGAAGCTTTCTTT.

This chain joins TRBV11-2 and TRBJ2-5, with 9 bases fitting TRBD2. CDR1 and CDR2 (germline): SGHAT, FQNNGV. CDR3 length: 15 residues. Germline trimming cut 2 bases from V and 5 bases from J; bases unmatched to any gene: 6. The CDR3 is CASSLRLAGMETQYF. CDR3 DNA: TGTGCCAGCAGCTTACGTCTAGCGGGAATGGAGACCCAGTACTTC.

The V gene is TRBV6-2 or TRBV6-3, the J gene TRBJ1-1, with TRBD1 matching over 12 bases. The CDR3 runs 17 residues. The germline gives CDR1 MNHEY, CDR2 SVGEGT. The ends lost 5 bases at V and 4 bases at J; junction bases unmatched: 11. The CDR3 sequence: CASSVGTGGFGGTEAFF. The CDR3 coding sequence is TGTGCCAGCAGTGTTGGGACAGGGGGCTTCGGTGGCACTGAAGCTTTCTTT.

The chain employs TRBV7-2 and TRBJ1-3; maybe TRBD1 (6 bases). V was cut by 5 bases and J by 7 bases, with 18 bases left in between. This CDR3 spans 15 amino acids. Germline V gives CDR1 SGHTA, CDR2 FQGNSA. CDR3 loop: CASSQDSARGNTIYF. CDR3 in DNA: TGTGCCAGCAGCCAGGACAGCGCCCGAGGGAACACCATATATTTT.

The chain couples TRBV5-1 to TRBJ2-7, with D unclear. V shed 0 bases and J shed 2 bases, with 9 bases lying between them. Per germline, CDR1 SGHRS and CDR2 YFSETQ. There are 14 residues in the CDR3. The CDR3 nucleotides are TGCGCCAGCAGCTTGGCCAATCCAACCTACGAGCAGTACTTC. It is translated as CASSLANPTYEQYF.

The rearrangement links TRBV5-8 to TRBJ1-2; TRBD1 matches at 9 bases. CDR1 is SGHTS and CDR2 is YDEGEE in the germline V gene. The CDR3 is 16 amino acids. Trimming at V came to 0 bases and at J to 7 bases, leaving 10 bases not matched to a gene. The DNA for the CDR3 is TGTGCCAGCAGCTTGGCCCGGAACAGGGGGCTCTCTGGCTACACCTTC. It translates to CASSLARNRGLSGYTF.

The chain has TRBV6-5 and TRBJ1-1, with D perhaps matching TRBD1 (6 bases). The CDR3 has 14 amino acids. V was clipped by 0 bases and J by 2 bases, with 7 bases between them. The germline V gene encodes CDR1 MNHEY and CDR2 SVGAGI. The CDR3 spells CASSYSGHNTEAFF. The CDR3 DNA is TGTGCCAGCAGTTACTCGGGACACAACACTGAAGCTTTCTTT.

The gene calls are TRBV4-1 and TRBJ1-5, with D tentatively TRBD1 (6 bases). This CDR3 contains 16 residues. CDR1 is MGHRA, CDR2 YSYEKL, per germline. With 0 bases removed from V and 2 bases from J, the gap between germline ends came to 11 bases. The CDR3 is CASSQDRGGGNQPQHF. DNA of the CDR3: TGCGCCAGCAGCCAAGACAGGGGTGGAGGCAATCAGCCCCAGCATTTT.

The rearrangement joins TRBV3-1 (or the pseudogene TRBV3-2) to TRBJ1-3, with a tentative D call TRBD1 (6 bases). The germline gives CDR1 LGHDT, CDR2 YNNKEL (reference sequence). This CDR3 contains 15 residues. Between the trimmed V and J ends, which lost 4 bases and 0 bases, there was a span of 10 bases. In DNA, the CDR3 is TGTGCCAGCAGCCCGACAGGAACCTCTGGAAACACCATATATTTT. Translated: CASSPTGTSGNTIYF.

This chain joins TRBV6-2 or TRBV6-3 and TRBJ1-2, with 11 bases aligning to TRBD1. The CDR3 spans 15 residues. CDR1 is MNHEY and CDR2 is SVGEGT in the germline V gene. The ends lost 6 bases at V and 4 bases at J; junction bases unmatched: 7. The CDR3 loop is CASSWGQGGSYGYTF. CDR3 DNA: TGTGCCAGCAGCTGGGGACAGGGGGGTAGCTATGGCTACACCTTC.

This chain joins TRBV27 and TRBJ2-4; 9 bases map to TRBD2. The CDR3 contains 15 residues. J was trimmed by 7 bases and V by 2 bases; bases with no gene match: 6. Looked up from germline, CDR1 is MNHEY and CDR2 is SMNVEV (reference sequence). The CDR3 region is CASSLGAGGPNIQYF. The CDR3 coding sequence is TGTGCCAGCAGTTTAGGGGCGGGGGGGCCGAACATTCAGTACTTC.

This sequence joins TRBV5-6 and TRBJ1-4; TRBD1 is a possible D gene (6 bases). V lost 3 bases, J lost 2 bases, and 14 bases lay in between. From germline, CDR1 is SGHDT and CDR2 YYEEEE. CDR3 length: 16 residues. The CDR3: CASSSQGLRTNEKLFF. The DNA of the CDR3 is TGTGCCAGCAGCTCACAGGGTCTTCGGACTAATGAAAAACTGTTTTTT. The full variable domain, completed using reference TRBV5-6 and TRBJ1-4, is DAGVTQSPTHLIKTRGQQVTLRCSPKSGHDTVSWYQQALGQGPQFIFQYYEEEERQRGNFPDRFSGHQFPNYSSELNVNALLLGDSALYLCASSSQGLRTNEKLFFGSGTQLSVL.

The chain couples TRBV3-1 (or the pseudogene TRBV3-2) to TRBJ2-2; D ambiguous. Germline CDR1 and CDR2: LGHDT and YNNKEL (reference sequence). Trimming took 4 bases from V and 1 from J, leaving 7 bases between them. The CDR3 loop spans 14 amino acids. The DNA of the CDR3 is TGTGCCAGCAGCCTCGTTCGGAACACCGGGGAGCTGTTTTTT. As protein: CASSLVRNTGELFF.